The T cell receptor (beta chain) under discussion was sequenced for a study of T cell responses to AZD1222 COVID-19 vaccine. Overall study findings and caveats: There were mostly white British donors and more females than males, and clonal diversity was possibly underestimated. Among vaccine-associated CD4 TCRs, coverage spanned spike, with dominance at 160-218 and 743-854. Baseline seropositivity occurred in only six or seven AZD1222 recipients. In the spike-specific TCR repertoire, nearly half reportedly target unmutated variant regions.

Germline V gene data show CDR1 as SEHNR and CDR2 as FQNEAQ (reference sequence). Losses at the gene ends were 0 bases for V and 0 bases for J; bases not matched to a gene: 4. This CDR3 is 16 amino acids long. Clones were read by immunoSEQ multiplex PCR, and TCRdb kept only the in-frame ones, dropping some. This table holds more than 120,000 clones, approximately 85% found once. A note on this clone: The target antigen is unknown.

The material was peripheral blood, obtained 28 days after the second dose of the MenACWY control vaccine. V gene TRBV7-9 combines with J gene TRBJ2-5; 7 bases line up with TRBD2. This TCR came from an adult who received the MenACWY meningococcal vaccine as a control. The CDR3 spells CASSLAQGLNQETQYF. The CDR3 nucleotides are TGTGCCAGCAGCTTAGCCCAGGGACTAAACCAAGAGACCCAGTACTTC.